Shown below are 31 T cell receptor beta chains from a single sample sequenced in a study of human T cells and chemical hapten exposure. As for time point: pre-sensitization, week 0. Treatment noted: therapeutic diphenylcyclopropenone sensitization with weekly scalp DPC. Each CDR3 protein is one row after TCRdb ran MiXCR on the RACE reads. Of a few hundred thousand distinct CDR3 sequences in the sample, around 5.5% were seen once. The sample consisted of whole blood, taken in connection with sensitization to the hapten diphenylcyclopropenone (DPC). The receptors derive from a woman under 30 with alopecia areata. Some clones in this sample may be carry-over from other donors' samples.

This clonotype was detected a few times. The chain couples TRBV7-9 to TRBJ1-1; tentatively, D is TRBD1 (5 bases). Trimming left V 4 bases short and J 5 bases short, with 14 bases between. Germline assignment: CDR1 SEHNR and CDR2 FQNEAQ (reference sequence). The CDR3 sequence is 14 residues long. CDR3 bases: TGTGCCAGCAGCTCGACAGAGGTTGGGACTGAAGCTTTCTTT. Protein sequence: CASSSTEVGTEAFF.

The chain links TRBV15 to TRBJ1-4; TRBD1 agrees at 9 bases. There are 17 residues in the CDR3. From germline, CDR1 is LNHNV and CDR2 YYDKDF (reference sequence). V trimming: 4 bases; J trimming: 4 bases; junction bases outside the gene matches: 10. DNA for the CDR3: TGTGCCACCAGCACGCACCGACAGGGGGGATATAATGAAAAACTGTTTTTT. Protein: CATSTHRQGGYNEKLFF.

Many counts were recorded for this clonotype. This sequence joins TRBV12-3 or TRBV12-4 and TRBJ2-7; the D gene is possibly TRBD1 (6 bases). There are 14 residues in the CDR3. V was trimmed by 4 bases and J by 3 bases, leaving 13 bases between them. CDR3 bases: TGTGCCAGCAGTTCGACAGGAGCCGGCTACGAGCAGTACTTC. This gives the protein CASSSTGAGYEQYF.

The chain couples TRBV6-5 to TRBJ1-2; 7 bases fit TRBD1. CDR3 size: 15 residues. Germline V gene data show CDR1 as MNHEY and CDR2 as SVGAGI. Germline trimming cut 5 bases from V and 1 base from J; bases unmatched to any gene: 7. The DNA of the CDR3 is TGTGCCAGCAGTGGAGGGGGCAATTTTAACTATGGCTACACCTTC. It is translated as CASSGGGNFNYGYTF.

This clonotype was recorded many times. The rearrangement links TRBV7-9 to TRBJ2-1; 9 bases are shared with TRBD1. Germline assignment: CDR1 SEHNR and CDR2 FQNEAQ (reference sequence). With 2 bases clipped from V and 8 bases from J, the junction kept 7 bases outside the gene matches. The CDR3 extends over 15 amino acids. Here the CDR3 reads CASSLFPRDRDEQFF. CDR3 nucleotides: TGTGCCAGCAGCTTATTCCCCAGGGACAGGGATGAGCAGTTCTTC.

This clonotype has just a few counts. The chain joins TRBV12-3 or TRBV12-4 to TRBJ2-2, with no clear D. V shed 5 bases and J shed 4 bases, with 5 bases lying between them. The length of the CDR3 is 12 residues. CDR3 coding DNA: TGTGCCAGCAGTAGGTCCACCGGGGAGCTGTTTTTT. Protein sequence: CASSRSTGELFF.

The sample holds a few counts of this clonotype. The chain joins TRBV5-6 to TRBJ1-3; a weak D match, TRBD1 (5 bases). The V gene's germline CDR1 is SGHDT and CDR2 YYEEEE. V was cut by 1 base and J by 0 bases, with 20 bases left in between. The CDR3 loop spans 19 amino acids. As DNA, the CDR3 is TGTGCCAGCAGCTTGAGGGGACCCTCAACAATCCCCTCTGGAAACACCATATATTTT. As protein: CASSLRGPSTIPSGNTIYF.

V usage is TRBV20-1 and J usage is TRBJ2-7, with 10 bases matching TRBD1. V was pared by 6 bases and J by 8 bases, with 10 bases of the junction left unmatched. This CDR3 is 13 amino acids long. From germline, CDR1 is DFQATT and CDR2 SNEGSKA (reference sequence). The CDR3 region has the DNA TGCAGTGCCAGGACAGGGGGAGACGTGAAGCAGTACTTC. This translates into CSARTGGDVKQYF.

As regards this clonotype: A much larger clone differs by one base, so this may be a read error. CDR3 residues: CASRFRNTEAFF. CDR3 DNA sequence: TGTGCCAGCAGGTTTAGGAACACTGAAGCTTTCTTT. The rearrangement links TRBV12-3 or TRBV12-4 to TRBJ1-1; D remains unclear. V lost 6 bases, J lost 1 base, and 6 bases lay in between. The length of the CDR3 is 12 residues.

There are many counts of this clonotype. The genes are TRBV25-1 and TRBJ1-4; D gene ambiguous. The CDR3 sequence is 15 residues long. The V gene's germline CDR1 is MGHDK and CDR2 SYGVNS. V lost 3 bases to trimming and J lost 7 bases, with 15 bases between them. The CDR3 region is CASSEFKGLREKLFF. As DNA, the CDR3 is TGTGCCAGCAGTGAGTTTAAAGGGCTGCGTGAAAAACTGTTTTTT.

The chain employs TRBV11-3 and TRBJ2-7; no reliable D call. Germline CDR1 SGHNT, CDR2 YENEEA. Trimming shortened V by 0 bases and J by 6 bases, and 12 bases separated the two germline ends. The CDR3 sequence is 14 residues long. The CDR3 DNA reads as TGTGCCAGCAGCTTAGATAAGGCGGCCGGCGAGCAGTACTTC. The encoded protein is CASSLDKAAGEQYF.

The DNA for the CDR3 is TGCAGTGCTAGAGATCCTTTAACTGGCTACACCTTC. Its translation is CSARDPLTGYTF. The chain combines TRBV20-1 with TRBJ1-2; unclear D gene. This CDR3 spans 12 amino acids. CDR1 and CDR2 (germline): DFQATT, SNEGSKA (reference sequence). Trimming pared 0 bases from V and 7 bases from J, leaving 9 bases between.

This clonotype showed up many times. The CDR3, as DNA: TGTGCCAGCAGCTTGGCGGAAGCTAACTATGGCTACACCTTC. It codes for CASSLAEANYGYTF. The V gene is TRBV5-4, the J gene TRBJ1-2; D ambiguous. CDR1 is SGHNT and CDR2 is YYREEE in the germline V gene (reference sequence). V was cut by 0 bases and J by 0 bases, with 6 bases left in between. CDR3 length: 14 amino acids.

This chain joins TRBV4-1 and TRBJ2-1, with a tentative D call TRBD2 (5 bases). Per germline, CDR1 MGHRA and CDR2 YSYEKL. CDR3 size: 14 residues. Trimming shortened V by 1 base and J by 14 bases, and 18 bases separated the two germline ends. DNA of the CDR3: TGCGCCAGCAGCCAAGCCTCCGCGCGGAGGTCCAAGTTCTTC. Translated: CASSQASARRSKFF.

This clonotype was observed many times. The rearrangement uses TRBV10-2 and TRBJ2-3; D is uncertain. V lost 7 bases and J lost 4, with 15 bases in between. CDR3 length: 14 amino acids. Looked up from germline, CDR1 is WSHSY and CDR2 is SAAADI. The CDR3 reads CASTPDSISDTQYF. CDR3 nucleotides: TGCGCCAGCACCCCGGATAGCATCTCAGATACGCAGTATTTT.

The sample holds many counts of this clonotype. At one end the junction does not follow the germline gene, possibly because of a read error. This CDR3 reads CASSLAGGDLVF. In nucleotides, the CDR3 is TGTGCCAGCAGCTTAGCGGGGGGCGATTTGGTCTTC. This chain connects TRBV7-9 to TRBJ2-1; D tentatively fits TRBD1 or TRBD2 (6 bases each). Per germline, CDR1 SEHNR and CDR2 FQNEAQ (reference sequence). CDR3 length: 12 amino acids.

This clonotype was observed at least ten times. The chain combines TRBV4-1 with TRBJ2-3, with TRBD2 identical over 9 bases. Germline lookup yields CDR1 MGHRA and CDR2 YSYEKL. Unmatched junction bases numbered 9, after V lost 1 base and J lost 4 bases. This CDR3 contains 17 residues. The CDR3 DNA sequence: TGCGCCAGCAGCCAAGTGGCTAGCGGGGTATCATCAGATACGCAGTATTTT. Its translation: CASSQVASGVSSDTQYF.

This sequence joins TRBV20-1 and TRBJ2-5; the D call may be TRBD1 or TRBD2 (7 bases each). The germline CDR1 and CDR2 sequences are DFQATT and SNEGSKA (reference sequence). Trimming took off 6 bases at V and 0 bases at J, with 14 bases between the two ends. This CDR3 is built from 14 residues. The CDR3 reads CSAPRGGHQETQYF. DNA for the CDR3: TGCAGTGCCCCCAGGGGGGGGCACCAAGAGACCCAGTACTTC.

This clonotype has ten or more counts. CDR3 residues: CASLRSGGSKRSSYNEQFF. The CDR3 DNA is TGTGCCAGCCTGCGTAGCGGGGGGTCGAAACGGAGCTCCTACAATGAGCAGTTCTTC. The J gene is TRBJ2-1, the V gene TRBV12-3 or TRBV12-4; 10 positions agree with TRBD2. CDR3 size: 19 residues. The V segment lost 8 bases and the J segment 0 bases; nucleotides outside the gene matches: 16.

This clonotype was seen only a few times. The rearrangement joins TRBV29-1 to TRBJ1-1; D gene ambiguous. This CDR3 is 14 amino acids long. Germline V gene data show CDR1 as SQVTM and CDR2 as ANQGSEA. V shed 4 bases and J shed 0 bases, with 12 bases lying between them. The CDR3 is CSVVVTLMNTEAFF. CDR3 bases: TGCAGCGTTGTCGTCACCCTCATGAACACTGAAGCTTTCTTT.

This clonotype was seen ten or more times. This sequence joins TRBV7-2 and TRBJ1-4; D call uncertain. CDR1 SGHTA and CDR2 FQGNSA come from the germline V gene. The germline V and J ends were trimmed by 2 bases and 3 bases, with 7 bases remaining between them. The CDR3 has 14 residues. The CDR3 is CASSLTLSNEKLFF. DNA for the CDR3: TGTGCCAGCAGCTTAACCCTGTCTAATGAAAAACTGTTTTTT.

This clonotype was counted only a few times. The rearrangement links TRBV2 to TRBJ2-3; D may be TRBD1 (6 bases). Deletions cut 3 bases from V and 1 base from J, with 14 bases between. CDR1 and CDR2 (germline): SNHLY, FYNNEI. This CDR3 is 16 amino acids long. Here the CDR3 reads CASSEGAAGRTDTQYF. The DNA of the CDR3 is TGTGCCAGCAGTGAGGGGGCGGCAGGACGCACAGATACGCAGTATTTT.

The sample holds a few counts of this clonotype. This sequence joins TRBV4-3 and TRBJ1-1; D uncertain. Germline V CDR1 and CDR2: LGHNA, YSLEER. V lost 2 bases and J 8 bases, leaving 12 bases between the germline ends. CDR3 length: 13 residues. The CDR3 DNA follows: TGCGCCAGCAGCCAAACCCTTACGAGGGAAGCTTTCTTT. This encodes CASSQTLTREAFF.

This clonotype turned up a few times. This sequence joins TRBV5-1 and TRBJ2-7, with TRBD1 as a possible D gene (6 bases). Germline values: CDR1 SGHRS, CDR2 YFSETQ. The V gene lost 2 bases and the J gene lost 3 bases, with 9 bases spanning the gap. The CDR3 spans 13 residues. Here the CDR3 reads CASSFGQNYEQYF. The CDR3 DNA reads TGCGCCAGCAGCTTCGGACAGAACTACGAGCAGTACTTC.

In this sample, this clonotype turned up many times. This chain connects TRBV20-1 to TRBJ1-6; D remains ambiguous. This CDR3 comprises 15 residues. Trimming removed 0 bases from V and 5 bases from J, with 11 bases in between. Germline loops: CDR1 DFQATT, CDR2 SNEGSKA (reference sequence). The CDR3 is CSARDLLRDNSPLHF. Written as DNA, the CDR3 is TGCAGTGCTAGAGATCTACTGCGAGATAATTCACCCCTCCACTTT.

This clonotype appeared a few times. J is TRBJ2-7 and V is TRBV4-2, with unresolved D. This CDR3 region has 17 residues. The germline V gene encodes CDR1 LGHNA and CDR2 YNFKEQ. V was pared by 0 bases and J by 7 bases, with 22 bases between. CDR3 sequence (DNA): TGTGCCAGCAGCCAAGACCTCCAAACAGAAGCTACGAAAGAGCAGTACTTC. Protein sequence: CASSQDLQTEATKEQYF.

This clonotype has only a few counts. This chain connects TRBV12-3 or TRBV12-4 to TRBJ1-2; D may be TRBD1 (6 bases). The CDR3 is 16 residues long. V was shortened by 5 bases and J by 4 bases, with 20 bases between the two germline ends. This CDR3 reads CASSPPTGFTTYGYTF. DNA of the CDR3: TGTGCCAGCAGTCCCCCGACAGGTTTCACGACCTATGGCTACACCTTC.

This rearrangement joins TRBV5-1 to TRBJ2-3; maybe TRBD1 (5 bases). Between the trimmed V and J ends, which lost 0 bases and 0 bases, there was a span of 8 bases. Germline CDR1 reads SGHRS; CDR2 reads YFSETQ. This CDR3 is 15 amino acids long. The chain's CDR3 is CASSLVPGSTDTQYF. CDR3 in DNA: TGCGCCAGCAGCTTGGTGCCAGGGAGCACAGATACGCAGTATTTT.

This chain connects TRBV5-4 to TRBJ1-2; the match to TRBD1 covers 10 bases. The germline V gene encodes CDR1 SGHNT and CDR2 YYREEE (reference sequence). V was pared by 2 bases and J by 5 bases, with 6 bases of the junction left unmatched. CDR3 length equals 15 residues. CDR3 amino acids: CASSLRQGALYGYTF. For the CDR3, the DNA is TGTGCCAGCAGCTTACGACAGGGGGCATTGTATGGCTACACCTTC.

The table lists this clonotype with a few counts. The chain is built from TRBV6-6 and TRBJ1-2, with TRBD1 as a possible D gene (5 bases). Trimming cost V 5 bases and J 3 bases, with 13 bases left between them. The germline V gene encodes CDR1 MNHNY and CDR2 SVGAGI (reference sequence). This CDR3 region has 14 residues. CDR3 DNA sequence: TGTGCCAGCAGTCTCGGGGGAGGTCACTATGGCTACACCTTC. Protein: CASSLGGGHYGYTF.

This clonotype was counted between two and nine times. The chain has TRBV25-1 and TRBJ1-1; D is unresolved. Trimming took 6 bases from V and 3 from J, leaving 17 bases between them. The V gene's germline CDR1 is MGHDK and CDR2 SYGVNS. This CDR3 has 15 residues. The CDR3 nucleotides read TGTGCCAGCAGCGCCCGATACAACGCGTACACTGAAGCTTTCTTT. Its protein is CASSARYNAYTEAFF.